The 26 T cell receptor beta chains in this list originate from one sample, sequenced in a study of PD-1 blockade in classical Hodgkin lymphoma. Stated time point: newly diagnosed, previously untreated cHL patient sample. This table comes from immunoSEQ multiplex PCR, and its TCRdb copy is limited to in-frame clones, with some not included. Of 16,000 or so clones listed, 84% were seen once; the top ten hold 8% to 9%. The sample taken for sequencing was peripheral blood mononuclear cells (PBMCs). The receptors derive from a human donor with classical Hodgkin lymphoma.

This chain uses TRBV6-1 with TRBJ1-2, with 11 bases matching TRBD1. This CDR3 contains 15 residues. Per the germline V gene, CDR1 is MNHNS and CDR2 is SASEGT. The V segment lost 5 bases and the J segment 6 bases; nucleotides outside the gene matches: 8. The CDR3 sequence: CASSHEGTGGHGYTF. The CDR3 coding sequence is TGTGCCAGCAGTCACGAGGGGACAGGGGGTCATGGCTACACCTTC.

The J gene is TRBJ1-5, the V gene TRBV10-3; TRBD1 agrees at 9 bases. The CDR3 runs to 15 residues. Germline CDR1 is ENHRY and CDR2 is SYGVKD. The V and J ends lost 3 bases and 4 bases, in that order; junction bases with no gene match: 4. The CDR3 DNA reads TGTGCCATCAGTGACATGGGACAGGGAAATCAGCCCCAGCATTTT. Translation: CAISDMGQGNQPQHF.

This rearrangement joins TRBV19 to TRBJ1-3; no clear D gene. The germline V and J ends were trimmed by 3 bases and 0 bases, with 15 bases remaining between them. CDR1 LNHDA and CDR2 SQIVND come from the germline V gene (reference sequence). The CDR3 contains 17 residues. The CDR3 protein is CASSIGMVLLSGNTIYF. CDR3 sequence (DNA): TGTGCCAGTAGTATCGGAATGGTACTGCTCTCTGGAAACACCATATATTTT.

The CDR3 here is CASSTGRGILNYGYTF. DNA for the CDR3: TGTGCCAGTAGTACGGGGAGAGGGATACTGAACTATGGCTACACCTTC. The V and J genes are TRBV19 and TRBJ1-2, with D unresolved. This CDR3 has 16 amino acids. Germline V CDR1 and CDR2: LNHDA, SQIVND (reference sequence). V lost 4 bases and J lost 2, with 17 bases in between.

The V and J genes are TRBV7-9 and TRBJ2-2; 7 bases align to TRBD1. CDR1 and CDR2 (germline): SEHNR, FQNEAQ (reference sequence). The CDR3 extends over 18 amino acids. V trimming: 5 bases; J trimming: 0 bases; junction bases outside the gene matches: 12. CDR3 loop: CASSAIIGQETNTGELFF. The CDR3 DNA reads as TGTGCCAGCAGCGCAATAATTGGACAGGAGACGAACACCGGGGAGCTGTTTTTT.

The chain has TRBV5-1 and TRBJ1-1, with no clear D. The CDR3 length is 15 residues. Germline assignment: CDR1 SGHRS and CDR2 YFSETQ. V was shortened by 2 bases and J by 1 base, with 12 bases between the two germline ends. CDR3 in amino acids: CASSFSPPPNTEAFF. The CDR3 region has the DNA TGCGCCAGCAGCTTCTCGCCCCCCCCGAACACTGAAGCTTTCTTT.

This clone was seen a few times. The CDR3 sequence: CASSRTGVGYTF. Here the CDR3 DNA reads TGCGCCAGCAGCCGGACAGGGGTTGGCTACACCTTC. The rearrangement uses TRBV10-1 and TRBJ1-2, with 9 bases that match TRBD1. V shed 6 bases and J 7 bases; nucleotides not matched to a gene: 3. Per germline, CDR1 WNHNN and CDR2 SYGVQD (reference sequence). This CDR3 has 12 residues.

The chain has TRBV7-8 and TRBJ2-1; 7 nucleotides line up with TRBD2. V shed 1 base, J shed 7 bases, and the junction held 7 bases outside the gene matches. Germline assignment: CDR1 SGHVS and CDR2 FQNEAQ. This CDR3 region has 15 residues. CDR3 in amino acids: CASSLGGSGFNEQFF. As DNA, the CDR3 is TGTGCCAGCAGCTTAGGGGGTAGCGGGTTTAATGAGCAGTTCTTC. Combining the CDR3 with reference TRBV7-8 and TRBJ2-1 gives the whole variable domain GAGVSQSPRYKVAKRGQDVALRCDPISGHVSLFWYQQALGQGPEFLTYFQNEAQLDKSGLPSDRFFAERPEGSVSTLKIQRTQQEDSAVYLCASSLGGSGFNEQFFGPGTRLTVL.

The count of this clone is one. V usage is TRBV6-1 and J usage is TRBJ1-5; D is unclear. CDR1 and CDR2 (germline): MNHNS, SASEGT. The CDR3 totals 13 residues. Trimming cost V 6 bases and J 0 bases, with 6 bases left between them. Here the CDR3 reads CASSSISNQPQHF. The CDR3 nucleotides are TGTGCCAGCAGCAGTATTAGCAATCAGCCCCAGCATTTT.

The chain has TRBV21-1 and TRBJ1-3. TRBV21-1 is termed a pseudogene. CDR3 size: 16 residues. The CDR3 reads CASSKSARVSGNTIYF. The CDR3 bases are TGTGCCAGCAGCAAATCCGCCCGGGTCTCTGGAAACACCATATATTTT.

The chain links TRBV2 to TRBJ1-2, with D maybe TRBD1 (6 bases). Germline CDR1 is SNHLY and CDR2 is FYNNEI. The CDR3 is 15 residues long. V was clipped by 3 bases and J by 8 bases, with 19 bases between them. CDR3 in amino acids: CASSDEGGSVFGYTF. The CDR3, as DNA: TGTGCCAGCAGTGACGAAGGGGGGTCAGTCTTCGGCTACACCTTC.

The chain uses TRBV15 and TRBJ2-5; 12 nucleotides match TRBD2. The CDR3 length is 16 residues. Germline assignment: CDR1 LNHNV and CDR2 YYDKDF (reference sequence). With 4 bases clipped from V and 0 bases from J, the junction kept 3 bases outside the gene matches. In DNA form, the CDR3 reads TGTGCCACCAGCAAGGGGACTAGCGGGCACCAAGAGACCCAGTACTTC. Residues: CATSKGTSGHQETQYF.

J is TRBJ2-7 and V is TRBV2; the D call may be TRBD1 or TRBD2 (6 bases each). Germline CDR1 and CDR2: SNHLY and FYNNEI. The CDR3 is 18 residues long. The ends were cut back, 9 bases at V and 0 bases at J, with 27 bases in the middle. The CDR3 coding sequence is TGTGCCAGTACTCCGGGACACCCGTTAGCGGTCGACTCCTACGAGCAGTACTTC. It yields the protein CASTPGHPLAVDSYEQYF.

The gene calls are TRBV7-9 and TRBJ1-3; 8 bases are shared with TRBD1. The ends lost 2 bases at V and 5 bases at J; junction bases unmatched: 5. The CDR3 spans 15 residues. CDR1 SEHNR and CDR2 FQNEAQ come from the germline V gene (reference sequence). Here the CDR3 DNA reads TGTGCCAGCAGCTTACGACAGGGGTCCAGAAACACCATATATTTT. Its protein is CASSLRQGSRNTIYF.

This rearrangement joins TRBV21-1 to TRBJ1-1; the D call in the table, TRBD1, was not verified against the DNA. TRBV21-1 is a pseudogene segment. This CDR3 is built from 16 residues. CDR3 nucleotide sequence: TGTGCCAGCAGCAAAAGGGGGAAGTCCATGAACACTGAAGCTTTCTTT. This gives the protein CASSKRGKSMNTEAFF.

This clone was recorded once. The rearrangement uses TRBV19 and TRBJ1-1; a possible D gene is TRBD1 (5 bases). The CDR3 has 15 residues. V lost 5 bases and J 10 bases, leaving 23 bases between the germline ends. The germline V gene encodes CDR1 LNHDA and CDR2 SQIVND (reference sequence). CDR3 residues: CASSGGRAGVLSAFF. In DNA, the CDR3 is TGTGCCAGTAGTGGCGGGAGGGCGGGGGTATTGTCAGCTTTCTTT. The variable domain in full, with the rest retrieved from reference TRBV19 and TRBJ1-1, is DGGITQSPKYLFRKEGQNVTLSCEQNLNHDAMYWYRQDPGQGLRLIYYSQIVNDFQKGDIAEGYSVSREKKESFPLTVTSAQKNPTAFYLCASSGGRAGVLSAFFGQGTRLTVV.

This chain joins TRBV28 and TRBJ1-5, with TRBD1 matching 9 bases. This CDR3 contains 15 residues. With V trimmed by 0 bases and J by 7 bases, 4 bases remained unmatched. The germline V gene has CDR1 MDHEN and CDR2 SYDVKM. In DNA, the CDR3 is TGTGCCAGCAGTTTATGGGACAGGGGAGGACAGCCCCAGCATTTT. Its translation: CASSLWDRGGQPQHF. The full variable domain, in which reference TRBV28 and TRBJ1-5 provide the parts outside the CDR3, is DVKVTQSSRYLVKRTGEKVFLECVQDMDHENMFWYRQDPGLGLRLIYFSYDVKMKEKGDIPEGYSVSREKKERFSLILESASTNQTSMYLCASSLWDRGGQPQHFGDGTRLSIL.

V usage is TRBV12-5 and J usage is TRBJ1-2; D remains ambiguous. This CDR3 comprises 13 residues. Germline V lookup: CDR1 LGHNT, CDR2 FRNRAP. V was trimmed by 6 bases and J by 5 bases, leaving 13 bases between them. The DNA of the CDR3 is TGTGCTAGTGGAAAGGACTGGAATTATGGCTACACCTTC. Translating it yields CASGKDWNYGYTF.

This rearrangement joins TRBV23-1 to TRBJ2-7; TRBD1 agrees at 11 bases. The J call may be incorrect, as the DNA end agrees better with TRBJ2-1. TRBV23-1 is marked as an open reading frame, function uncertain. This CDR3 has 18 residues. CDR3 sequence reads: CASRAGTGGTLPYNEQFF. The DNA for the CDR3 is TGCGCCAGCAGGGCCGGGACAGGGGGTACACTACCCTACAATGAGCAGTTCTTC.

V and J are TRBV25-1 and TRBJ2-7; 8 bases are shared with TRBD2. Germline CDR1 is MGHDK and CDR2 is SYGVNS. The V segment lost 0 bases and the J segment 2 bases; nucleotides outside the gene matches: 6. The CDR3 has 16 residues. Here the CDR3 DNA reads TGTGCCAGCAGTGAATATTTAGTAGCGGGGACCTACGAGCAGTACTTC. This gives the protein CASSEYLVAGTYEQYF.

J is TRBJ2-3 and V is TRBV6-5; no firm D call. The CDR3 runs 14 residues. Per the germline V gene, CDR1 is MNHEY and CDR2 is SVGAGI. V lost 7 bases to trimming and J lost 6 bases, with 17 bases between them. CDR3 in DNA: TGTGCCAGCAAACTAAGACCAGAAGGCGATACGCAGTATTTT. This gives the protein CASKLRPEGDTQYF.

V is TRBV5-5 and J is TRBJ2-7, with TRBD2 identical over 13 bases. The V gene end was trimmed by 3 bases and the J gene end by 0 bases; junction bases not matched to a gene: 3. Germline values: CDR1 SGHKS, CDR2 YYEKEE (reference sequence). The CDR3 totals 16 residues. The CDR3 loop is CASSSRTSGSSYEQYF. DNA of the CDR3: TGTGCCAGCAGCTCCCGGACTAGCGGGAGCTCCTACGAGCAGTACTTC.

The J gene is TRBJ2-5, the V gene TRBV11-2; no reliable D call. V dropped 1 base and J dropped 1 base, with 1 base sitting between them. This CDR3 is built from 12 residues. Germline V gives CDR1 SGHAT, CDR2 FQNNGV. The CDR3 bases are TGTGCCAGCAGCTTAGGCCAAGAGACCCAGTACTTC. It is translated as CASSLGQETQYF.

There are a few counts of this clone. This chain's CDR3 is CASRVDRGLTEAFF. The DNA for the CDR3 is TGTGCCAGCAGAGTGGACAGGGGGCTTACTGAAGCTTTCTTT. The rearrangement uses TRBV2 and TRBJ1-1; the match to TRBD1 covers 11 bases. J lost 5 bases, V lost 6 bases, and 5 bases had no gene match. Germline CDR1 and CDR2: SNHLY and FYNNEI. There are 14 residues in the CDR3.

The CDR3 protein is CASSGRALGGATEAFF. CDR3 in DNA: TGTGCCAGCAGTGGACGGGCCTTAGGGGGCGCCACTGAAGCTTTCTTT. V usage is TRBV25-1 and J usage is TRBJ1-1, with 7 bases matching TRBD1. V was pared by 4 bases and J by 4 bases, with 12 bases of the junction left unmatched. Germline CDR1 MGHDK, CDR2 SYGVNS. The CDR3 covers 16 residues.

The count of this clone is one. This chain uses TRBV5-1 with TRBJ1-1, with D uncertain. The CDR3 contains 14 residues. V was clipped by 1 base and J by 4 bases, with 11 bases between them. CDR1 is SGHRS, CDR2 YFSETQ, per germline. The CDR3 reads CASSLRASGTEAFF. The DNA of the CDR3 is TGCGCCAGCAGCTTGCGGGCGTCGGGCACTGAAGCTTTCTTT.